These 19 T cell receptor beta chains were sequenced from one sample in a study of T-cell reconstitution after alpha-beta-depleted transplantation in children. Unique molecular identifiers were built into the TCRbeta library. MiXCR, applied by TCRdb to the PCR reads, yields one record per CDR3 protein. The data contain about 640,000 distinct CDR3 sequences, 16% of them singletons. Sequenced material: PBMCs from the stem cell graft donor, taken from the stem cell graft. The receptors stem from a human donor who donated a stem cell graft to a child with acute myeloid leukemia.

This clonotype was detected ten times or more. The V call is TRBV6-5, the J call TRBJ2-7; TRBD2 aligns across 7 bases. Germline assignment: CDR1 MNHEY and CDR2 SVGAGI. The length of the CDR3 is 18 residues. V was clipped by 0 bases and J by 2 bases; unmatched bases: 13. The CDR3 bases are TGTGCCAGCAGTTACTCGTTCCTGGGGAGCGCGGGAGCCTACGAGCAGTACTTC. Translating it yields CASSYSFLGSAGAYEQYF.

This clonotype was seen more than once but under ten times. The rearrangement joins TRBV11-2 to TRBJ2-2; possibly TRBD2 for D (5 bases). The V gene's germline CDR1 is SGHAT and CDR2 FQNNGV. CDR3 length equals 14 residues. Trimming removed 10 bases at V and 4 bases at J, with 16 bases between. The CDR3, as DNA: TGTGCCACCGGGAAGGGAGTAGGCACCGGGGAGCTGTTTTTT. This gives the protein CATGKGVGTGELFF.

V is TRBV20-1 and J is TRBJ2-5; D is possibly TRBD1 (5 bases). The length of the CDR3 is 15 residues. Trimming took 0 bases from V and 5 from J, leaving 16 bases between them. Per germline, CDR1 DFQATT and CDR2 SNEGSKA (reference sequence). The CDR3 loop reads CSARDSQGPRETQYF. CDR3 sequence (DNA): TGCAGTGCTAGAGATTCGCAGGGCCCACGGGAGACCCAGTACTTC.

A note on this clonotype: This may stem from a read error, because a much larger clone lies one nucleotide away. The V and J genes are TRBV20-1 and TRBJ2-7; 9 bases line up with TRBD1. J lost 5 bases, V lost 5 bases, and 7 bases had no gene match. The CDR3 is 13 amino acids. Germline assignment: CDR1 DFQATT and CDR2 SNEGSKA (reference sequence). The CDR3 DNA sequence: TGCAGTGCTTGGGACAGGGCGAACCACGAGCAGTACTTC. This codes for CSAWDRANHEQYF.

V is TRBV7-8 and J is TRBJ2-3, with 9 bases identical to TRBD1. J gave up 3 bases and V 10 bases, and 5 bases lay outside the gene matches. The germline CDR1 and CDR2 sequences are SGHVS and FQNEAQ. The CDR3 runs to 13 residues. Here the CDR3 DNA reads TGTGCCACGAGACAGGGGGGAACAGATACGCAGTATTTT. It is translated as CATRQGGTDTQYF.

Only a few counts were recorded for this clonotype. The CDR3 loop is CSARPSGARWAKSDTQYF. The CDR3 DNA reads as TGCAGTGCTAGACCCAGTGGGGCGCGATGGGCGAAATCGGATACGCAGTATTTT. This rearrangement joins TRBV20-1 to TRBJ2-3; possibly TRBD1 for D (5 bases). The V gene's germline CDR1 is DFQATT and CDR2 SNEGSKA (reference sequence). The CDR3 sequence is 18 residues long. V gave up 2 bases and J gave up 6 bases, with 27 bases separating them.

This chain connects TRBV20-1 to TRBJ2-5; a weak D match, TRBD2 (7 bases). Germline assignment: CDR1 DFQATT and CDR2 SNEGSKA (reference sequence). Trimming took off 0 bases at V and 3 bases at J, with 17 bases between the two ends. The CDR3 extends over 16 amino acids. CDR3 loop: CSARDRGGGPEETQYF. As DNA, the CDR3 is TGCAGTGCTAGAGATCGTGGGGGGGGCCCGGAAGAGACCCAGTACTTC.

As concerns this clonotype: Sequence at one end of the junction differs from germline and may be a read error. V is TRBV7-9 and J is TRBJ1-3; D is undetermined. The CDR3 loop spans 14 amino acids. Germline assignment: CDR1 SEHNR and CDR2 FQNEAQ (reference sequence). The CDR3 DNA is TGTGCCAGCAGCACACCACGGGTGCAGGCCGCTGGGGTTTTT. Encoded protein: CASSTPRVQAAGVF.

There are many counts of this clonotype. The rearrangement links TRBV7-2 to TRBJ1-5; D is unclear. Deletions cut 1 base from V and 7 bases from J, with 14 bases between. Germline V gives CDR1 SGHTA, CDR2 FQGNSA. The CDR3 extends over 15 amino acids. The CDR3 coding sequence is TGTGCCAGCAGCTTAGACAGTGCGATATTCCAGCCCCAGCATTTT. It translates to CASSLDSAIFQPQHF.

This rearrangement joins TRBV11-2 to TRBJ2-2; 7 nucleotides agree with TRBD2. Germline V lookup: CDR1 SGHAT, CDR2 FQNNGV. The CDR3 length is 16 residues. V lost 3 bases and J lost 3; bases outside the gene matches: 7. The CDR3 region has the DNA TGTGCCAGCAGCTTGTCCTATGCGGGGGACACCGGGGAGCTGTTTTTT. Protein product: CASSLSYAGDTGELFF.

This chain links TRBV2 with TRBJ2-2, with 10 bases fitting TRBD2. This CDR3 has 14 residues. Germline V CDR1 and CDR2: SNHLY, FYNNEI. With V trimmed by 5 bases and J by 5 bases, 2 bases remained unmatched. The CDR3 loop is CASSPSGGTGELFF. The CDR3 bases are TGTGCCAGCAGTCCTAGCGGGGGTACCGGGGAGCTGTTTTTT.

This clonotype was detected only a few times. The genes are TRBV12-5 and TRBJ1-5, with unresolved D. The CDR3 spans 13 residues. The V gene's germline CDR1 is LGHNT and CDR2 FRNRAP. V was shortened by 6 bases and J by 7 bases, with 13 bases between the two germline ends. The CDR3 loop reads CASGQTTGQPQHF. CDR3 nucleotides: TGTGCTAGTGGGCAGACGACGGGCCAGCCCCAGCATTTT.

The rearrangement links TRBV20-1 to TRBJ2-3; D tentatively fits TRBD1 or TRBD2 (6 bases each). Germline V gene data show CDR1 as DFQATT and CDR2 as SNEGSKA (reference sequence). V lost 5 bases to trimming and J lost 6 bases, with 15 bases between them. The CDR3 contains 13 residues. The CDR3 DNA reads as TGCAGTGCTGCCAGACTAGGGGGTGATACGCAGTATTTT. This translates into CSAARLGGDTQYF.

In its sample, this clonotype was seen many times. The chain carries TRBV9 and TRBJ1-2; 7 nucleotides line up with TRBD1. V trimming: 4 bases; J trimming: 7 bases; junction bases outside the gene matches: 7. Germline V lookup: CDR1 SGDLS, CDR2 YYNGEE. The CDR3 runs to 13 residues. The CDR3 is CASSLRGLGGYTF. CDR3 DNA sequence: TGTGCCAGCAGCCTCAGGGGGTTAGGTGGCTACACCTTC.

This clonotype occurred many times. The V gene is TRBV15, the J gene TRBJ2-7; TRBD1 matches 10 bases. Germline lookup yields CDR1 LNHNV and CDR2 YYDKDF (reference sequence). This CDR3 region has 14 residues. Unmatched junction bases numbered 5, after V lost 3 bases and J lost 6 bases. CDR3 sequence: CATSRGQGFVEQYF. The CDR3 DNA reads TGTGCCACCAGCAGGGGACAGGGGTTCGTCGAGCAGTACTTC. The full variable domain, completed using reference TRBV15 and TRBJ2-7, is DAMVIQNPRYQVTQFGKPVTLSCSQTLNHNVMYWYQQKSSQAPKLLFHYYDKDFNNEADTPDNFQSRRPNTSFCFLDIRSPGLGDTAMYLCATSRGQGFVEQYFGPGTRLTVT.

In this sample, this clonotype turned up many times. The chain links TRBV6-6 to TRBJ2-5, with D possibly matching TRBD2 (5 bases). Between the trimmed V and J ends, which lost 1 base and 2 bases, there was a span of 5 bases. This CDR3 comprises 13 residues. Looked up from germline, CDR1 is MNHNY and CDR2 is SVGAGI (reference sequence). The CDR3 protein is CASSYWEQETQYF. The CDR3, as DNA: TGTGCCAGCAGTTACTGGGAGCAAGAGACCCAGTACTTC.

With respect to this clonotype: This sequence may be a read error, since a much larger clone differs from it by one base. V and J are TRBV6-5 and TRBJ2-5; unclear D gene. V was cut by 0 bases and J by 1 base, with 9 bases left in between. CDR1 and CDR2 (germline): MNHEY, SVGAGI. This CDR3 region has 15 residues. CDR3 sequence (DNA): TGTGCCAGCAGTTACTCAGGCTCAATCCAAGAGACCCAGTACTTC. Amino acids: CASSYSGSIQETQYF.

This clonotype was recorded at least ten times. The V and J genes are TRBV29-1 and TRBJ1-1; D perhaps matches TRBD1 (6 bases). The V end was cut by 5 bases, the J end by 2 bases, with 21 bases between. The germline CDR1 and CDR2 sequences are SQVTM and ANQGSEA. The CDR3 length is 16 residues. In nucleotides, the CDR3 is TGCAGCGTTAACGTCAGGGGCCAGACAGTAAACACTGAAGCTTTCTTT. It codes for CSVNVRGQTVNTEAFF.

Ten or more counts support this clonotype. V usage is TRBV20-1 and J usage is TRBJ1-2, with 9 bases aligning to TRBD1. V lost 4 bases, J lost 5 bases, and 20 bases stayed unmatched. CDR3 length: 18 residues. Germline CDR1 is DFQATT and CDR2 is SNEGSKA (reference sequence). CDR3 sequence (DNA): TGCAGTGCTATTAAGGGCCGCGGAGACAGGGGGGGGACATATGGCTACACCTTC. Its protein product is CSAIKGRGDRGGTYGYTF.